This T cell receptor beta chain was retrieved from a study of human T cells and chemical hapten exposure. In the study overall: Sensitization involved placing 2% DPC onto a 2 cm by 2 cm region of upper inner arm skin.

This clonotype was counted a few times. Specified time point: pre-sensitization, week 0. Documented treatment: therapeutic diphenylcyclopropenone sensitization with weekly scalp DPC. At patch-test visits, sampling came before the patch test. The library attached unique molecular identifiers to individual cDNA molecules. Original methodology: Samples had a median of 95,638 TCRs, ranging roughly 23,224 to 700,000. TCRdb re-called the RACE reads with MiXCR, one entry per CDR3 protein. V and J calls and clone size were set by TCRdb, not the authors. Here the sample spans under 200,000 distinct CDR3 sequences, just under 30% being singletons. The germline CDR1 and CDR2 sequences are SGDLS and YYNGEE. This CDR3 has 14 residues. Trimming took off 3 bases at V and 7 bases at J, with 14 bases between the two ends.

This receptor was obtained from a woman in her thirties with alopecia areata. Some clones in this sample may be carry-over from other donors' samples. Sequences were derived from whole blood, sampled in connection with sensitization to the hapten diphenylcyclopropenone (DPC). This sequence joins TRBV9 and TRBJ2-1; D may match TRBD1 or TRBD2 (5 bases each). The chain's CDR3 is CASSAGTISNEQFF. CDR3 in DNA: TGTGCCAGCAGCGCCGGGACGATATCTAATGAGCAGTTCTTC.